This T cell receptor (beta chain) was recovered during a study of molecular identifiers for immune sequencing clone quantification. Whole-study context: Four of five RNA aliquots from approximately 20,000 or 100,000 naive CD8 T cells were sequenced.

The ends were cut back, 3 bases at V and 1 base at J, with 6 bases in the middle. This CDR3 is 13 amino acids long. Germline CDR1 and CDR2: MGHDK and SYGVNS. Bulk libraries came from a prior protocol with listed TCR primers. TCRdb reprocessed the PCR reads with MiXCR, giving one entry per CDR3 protein. This sample carries about 640,000 distinct CDR3 sequences, just under 20% of them seen once, and the ten largest clones take 0.85%. Study-wide findings and caveats: In a background of about 900,000 naive cells, spiked Jurkat TCR RNA from one cell was reportedly detectable.

Worth noting for this clonotype: What it recognizes is unknown.

Sorting defined naive CD8 T cells as CD8+CD4-CCR7+CD45RA+. The sequencing input was naive CD8+ T cells from blood, with Jurkat cell RNA spiked in. Subset denoted: FACS-sorted CD8+CD4-CCR7+CD45RA+ naive T cells. The sequence derives from a human donor in good health. Some libraries in this study had Jurkat cell RNA spiked in. V and J are TRBV25-1 and TRBJ1-1; no clear D. This CDR3 is CASSDIWNTEAFF. The CDR3 DNA reads as TGTGCCAGCAGTGATATCTGGAACACTGAAGCTTTCTTT.